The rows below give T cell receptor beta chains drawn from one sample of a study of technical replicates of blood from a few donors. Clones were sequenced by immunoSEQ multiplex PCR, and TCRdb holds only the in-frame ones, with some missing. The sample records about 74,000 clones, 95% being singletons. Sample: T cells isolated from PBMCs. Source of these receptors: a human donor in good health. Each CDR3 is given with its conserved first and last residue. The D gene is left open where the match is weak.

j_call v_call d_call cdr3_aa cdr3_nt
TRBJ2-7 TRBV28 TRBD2 CASSSIAGADYEQYF TGTGCCAGCAGTTCGATAGCGGGAGCGGATTACGAGCAGTACTTC
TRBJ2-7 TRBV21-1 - CASSKAHSGDYEQYF TGTGCCAGCAGCAAAGCGCATTCAGGGGACTACGAGCAGTACTTC
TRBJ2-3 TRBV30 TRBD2 CAWSDLGRGGPVPQYF TGTGCCTGGAGTGATCTAGGTCGGGGGGGCCCGGTCCCGCAGTATTTT
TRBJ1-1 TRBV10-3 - CAISDGGRHTEAFF TGTGCCATCAGTGACGGGGGTCGCCACACTGAAGCTTTCTTT
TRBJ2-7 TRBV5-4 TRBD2 CASSPRAGDRSYEQYF TGTGCCAGCAGCCCAAGAGCGGGAGATCGTTCCTACGAGCAGTACTTC
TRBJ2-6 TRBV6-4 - CASSRYWGPRYSGANVLTF TGTGCCAGCAGTCGCTATTGGGGCCCGAGGTATTCTGGGGCCAACGTCCTGACTTTC
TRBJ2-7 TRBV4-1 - CASSQEVTRTYEQYF TGCGCCAGCAGCCAAGAGGTGACTCGAACCTACGAGCAGTACTTC
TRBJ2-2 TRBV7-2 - CASSFVNTGELFF TGTGCCAGCAGCTTCGTGAACACCGGGGAGCTGTTTTTT
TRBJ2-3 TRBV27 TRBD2 CASSLIPTASGMDDTQYF TGTGCCAGCAGTTTAATCCCGACGGCTAGCGGGATGGACGATACGCAGTATTTT
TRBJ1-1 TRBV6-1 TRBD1 CASTELGQGAGTEAFF TGTGCCAGCACTGAATTGGGACAGGGGGCTGGAACTGAAGCTTTCTTT
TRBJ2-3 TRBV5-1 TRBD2 CASSLSSGTDTQYF TGCGCCAGCAGCTTGTCTAGCGGTACAGATACGCAGTATTTT
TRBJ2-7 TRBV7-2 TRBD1 CASSSPGQSSYEQYF TGTGCCAGCAGCTCACCGGGACAGAGCTCCTACGAGCAGTACTTC
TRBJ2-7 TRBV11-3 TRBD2 CASSGREGGYEQYF TGTGCCAGCAGCGGTCGGGAGGGAGGCTACGAGCAGTACTTC
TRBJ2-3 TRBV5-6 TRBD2 CASSPGLAGVDTQYF TGTGCCAGCAGCCCAGGACTAGCGGGAGTAGATACGCAGTATTTT
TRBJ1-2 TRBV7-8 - CASSLALQGNGYTF TGTGCCAGCAGCTTAGCGTTGCAGGGGAATGGCTACACCTTC
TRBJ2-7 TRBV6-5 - CASSYGRAYEQYF TGTGCCAGCAGTTATGGCAGGGCCTACGAGCAGTACTTC